The 6 T cell receptor beta chains below were found in one sample sequenced in a study of T cells after yellow fever vaccination. Each CDR3 protein gets one entry after TCRdb re-called the 5' RACE reads with MiXCR. Of 250,000 or so distinct CDR3 sequences listed, more than 3.5% are singletons. The sample was PBMCs, taken 15 days after the yellow fever booster vaccination. Receptor source: a young man who received the YFV17D yellow fever vaccine.

The chain links TRBV7-9 to TRBJ1-3, with 8 bases identical to TRBD1. Unmatched junction bases numbered 7, after V lost 5 bases and J lost 4 bases. There are 15 residues in the CDR3. CDR1 and CDR2 (germline): SEHNR, FQNEAQ (reference sequence). The CDR3: CASSRTGSNGNTIYF. CDR3 DNA: TGTGCCAGCAGCCGGACAGGGTCTAACGGAAACACCATATATTTT.

This clonotype has at least ten counts. The V gene is TRBV27, the J gene TRBJ2-1; D is perhaps TRBD1 (5 bases). Per germline, CDR1 MNHEY and CDR2 SMNVEV (reference sequence). With 2 bases removed from V and 7 bases from J, the gap between germline ends came to 15 bases. This CDR3 is 15 amino acids long. CDR3 sequence: CASSLQGGISNEQFF. The CDR3 region has the DNA TGTGCCAGCAGTTTACAGGGCGGAATATCGAATGAGCAGTTCTTC.

This clonotype appeared many times. V is TRBV20-1 and J is TRBJ2-4, with D possibly matching TRBD2 (7 bases). Germline V gene lookup returns CDR1 DFQATT and CDR2 SNEGSKA (reference sequence). This CDR3 has 14 residues. With 4 bases removed from V and 6 bases from J, the gap between germline ends came to 16 bases. CDR3 DNA sequence: TGCAGTGCTAAAGGGCGGGGGCCTGCAAACATTCAGTACTTC. Protein sequence: CSAKGRGPANIQYF.

There are a few counts of this clonotype. Here the CDR3 DNA reads TGTGCCAGCAGTCCCAGGGCCTACAATGAGCAGTTCTTC. It translates to CASSPRAYNEQFF. The rearrangement links TRBV6-5 to TRBJ2-1; tentative D call: TRBD1 (5 bases). Looked up from germline, CDR1 is MNHEY and CDR2 is SVGAGI. V lost 5 bases, J lost 2 bases, and 7 bases lay in between. The CDR3 has 13 amino acids.

This clonotype was observed at least ten times. The chain joins TRBV19 to TRBJ2-1, with D uncertain. The CDR3 has 12 residues. Germline-derived CDR1 and CDR2 are LNHDA and SQIVND (reference sequence). Between the trimmed V and J ends, which lost 1 base and 8 bases, there was a span of 6 bases. This CDR3 reads CASSIARHEQFF. The CDR3 nucleotides read TGTGCCAGTAGTATAGCCAGGCATGAGCAGTTCTTC. The variable domain in full, completed from reference TRBV19 and TRBJ2-1, reads DGGITQSPKYLFRKEGQNVTLSCEQNLNHDAMYWYRQDPGQGLRLIYYSQIVNDFQKGDIAEGYSVSREKKESFPLTVTSAQKNPTAFYLCASSIARHEQFFGPGTRLTVL.

This clonotype has a count of ten or more. Germline is not matched at one junction end, which may reflect a read error. This chain uses TRBV5-1 with TRBJ2-1; D is perhaps TRBD2 (5 bases). Germline CDR1 is SGHRS and CDR2 is YFSETQ. The CDR3 is made up of 12 amino acids. The CDR3 DNA follows: TGCGCCAGCAGCCTGTACGGACTGAGATCCGACTTC. Amino acids: CASSLYGLRSDF.